The clone carrying this T cell receptor beta chain was counted many times. The antigen is unknown. The source of the sample is a study of CD8 T cells in ankylosing spondylitis. Study-level results: Reportedly, significant enrichment of disease-linked clones occurred in matched ankylosing spondylitis synovial fluid. Ankylosing spondylitis blood appeared to be characterized by a TCR beta motif of about eight highly homologous variants. CD8+ cells made up the disease-linked clones, which were relatively rare in peripheral blood. Past research had described some motif variants in reactive arthritis synovial fluid and blood.

Germline loops: CDR1 SGHRS, CDR2 YFSETQ. Trimming cost V 4 bases and J 0 bases, with 11 bases left between them. CDR3 length equals 14 residues. MiXCR, applied by TCRdb to the 5' RACE reads, yields one record per CDR3 protein. The sample consists of about 220,000 distinct CDR3 sequences, about 7% of them appearing once. The rearrangement links TRBV5-1 to TRBJ2-7; possibly TRBD2 for D (5 bases). Sequenced material: blood, either unsorted or a sorted T cell fraction (not recorded which). This TCR came from a male donor with ankylosing spondylitis. The CDR3 region is CASSGRGGSYEQYF. DNA for the CDR3: TGCGCCAGCAGCGGTAGAGGAGGCTCCTACGAGCAGTACTTC.